A single sample is the source of the 5 T cell receptor beta chains below, sequenced in a study of CD8+ T cells in alopecia areata. Researchers took lesional scalp punch biopsies and peripheral blood from people who were alopecia areata patients. Extraction of RNA preceded its reverse transcription into cDNA, which served as the sequencing template. Method: immunoSEQ multiplex PCR; TCRdb's copy keeps in-frame clones and lacks some. The sample lists 5,500 to 6,000 clones, around 60% seen once, with roughly an eighth in the top ten. Sequenced: skin. Receptor source: a human donor with alopecia areata.

The rearrangement links TRBV4-1 to TRBJ1-1; a possible D gene is TRBD1 (5 bases). CDR1 is MGHRA, CDR2 YSYEKL, per germline. This CDR3 spans 14 amino acids. The V gene lost 4 bases and the J gene lost 2 bases, with 11 bases spanning the gap. The CDR3 loop is CASSPGPANTEAFF. In DNA, the CDR3 is TGCGCCAGCAGCCCGGGACCCGCTAACACTGAAGCTTTCTTT.

This chain connects TRBV5-1 to TRBJ1-5; D might be TRBD1 (6 bases). The CDR3 runs to 16 residues. The V end lost 4 bases, the J end lost 1 base, and 15 bases lay between the germline ends. Germline loops: CDR1 SGHRS, CDR2 YFSETQ. CDR3 DNA sequence: TGCGCCAGCAGCCCGGAGCCAGGGGTCAGCAATCAGCCCCAGCATTTT. Its translation: CASSPEPGVSNQPQHF.

On this clone: Other DNA variants within this sample encode the same CDR3. The rearrangement joins TRBV5-1 to TRBJ2-7; 10 nucleotides agree with TRBD1. J lost 2 bases, V lost 3 bases, and 5 bases had no gene match. CDR1 SGHRS and CDR2 YFSETQ come from the germline V gene. The length of the CDR3 is 15 residues. Here the CDR3 reads CASSSGTGDAYEQYF. The CDR3 bases are TGCGCCAGCAGCTCAGGGACAGGGGATGCCTACGAGCAGTACTTC.

Relative to its sample, this clone is medium-sized. The V gene is TRBV18, the J gene TRBJ1-2; D gene ambiguous. This CDR3 spans 14 amino acids. The germline gives CDR1 KGHSH, CDR2 LQKENI. V lost 2 bases, J lost 7 bases, and 14 bases lay in between. The CDR3 is CASSPEDLGSGYTF. CDR3 nucleotides: TGTGCCAGCTCACCAGAAGACCTAGGTTCTGGCTACACCTTC.

The V call is TRBV9, the J call TRBJ2-3; D remains ambiguous. The CDR3 length is 15 residues. Germline assignment: CDR1 SGDLS and CDR2 YYNGEE. Between the trimmed V and J ends, which lost 5 bases and 2 bases, there was a span of 15 bases. CDR3 coding DNA: TGTGCCAGCAGGAAAGGCCCTACCTACACAGATACGCAGTATTTT. Its protein product is CASRKGPTYTDTQYF.